The clone carrying this T cell receptor (beta chain) has more than one count but fewer than ten. The data were obtained in a study of cytomegalovirus exposure and HLA in healthy donors. This CDR3 has 14 residues. V dropped 4 bases and J dropped 3 bases, with 13 bases sitting between them. CDR1 is SNHLY and CDR2 is FYNNEI in the germline V gene. It was with 60 Vbeta and 13 Jbeta primers that the PCR ran. TCRdb's copy holds only in-frame clones and misses some; the assay was immunoSEQ multiplex PCR. Of around 130,000 clones detected, over 70% appear once; the ten largest clones hold roughly 1.8%. Sequencing used PBMCs. This clonotype originated in a woman in her 40s in good health and CMV-seronegative. The chain joins TRBV2 to TRBJ2-7; D perhaps matches TRBD1 (5 bases). Here the CDR3 reads CASSGGSRDYEQYF. DNA of the CDR3: TGTGCCAGCAGTGGTGGATCCAGGGACTACGAGCAGTACTTC.